The sequence of this T cell receptor (beta chain) was determined in a study of T cell responses to AZD1222 COVID-19 vaccine. Sequencing was performed with immunoSEQ multiplex PCR; in TCRdb, only in-frame clones are kept and a portion is missing. This sample has roughly 97,000 clones, with 70% to 90% found just once. CDR1 and CDR2 (germline): MNHEY, SVGAGI. There are 14 residues in the CDR3. The trim removed 6 bases at V and 4 bases at J, leaving 5 bases unmatched. The clonotype was recovered from an adult in good health. The sequencing here drew on peripheral blood, taken on day 0 of AZD1222 vaccination. The chain employs TRBV6-5 and TRBJ1-2; 10 nucleotides match TRBD1. The CDR3 nucleotides are TGTGCCAGCAGCTTACGGGACAGGGGCTATGGCTACACCTTC. It translates to CASSLRDRGYGYTF.